This TCR beta chain emerged from a study of OX40 agonist ivuxolimab in advanced cancers. General study points: In the 0.1 to 3.0 mg/kg range, CD4+ and CD8+ blood T cells had expanded clonally by week 6. Among the lowest peripheral clonal expansion occurred in 0.1-3.0 mg/kg partial responders.

Assay: immunoSEQ multiplex PCR; the TCRdb copy retains only in-frame clones and omits some. The sample includes around 60,000 clones, 70% to 85% seen only once; the top ten take 5.5% to 7%. Trimming cost V 6 bases and J 4 bases; bases outside gene matches: 6. Germline assignment: CDR1 SGHRS and CDR2 YFSETQ. This CDR3 region has 14 residues. On this clone: Its specificity is not known.

The clonotype originates from an adult with an advanced solid tumor such as melanoma, head and neck, liver or kidney cancer. The specimen was CD4+ or CD8+ T cells sorted from blood, collected in a trial of the OX40 agonist ivuxolimab. This chain joins TRBV5-1 and TRBJ2-7, with 11 bases lining up with TRBD2. The CDR3 spells CASKVLAGAYEQYF. The CDR3 DNA reads as TGCGCCAGCAAAGTACTAGCGGGGGCGTACGAGCAGTACTTC.